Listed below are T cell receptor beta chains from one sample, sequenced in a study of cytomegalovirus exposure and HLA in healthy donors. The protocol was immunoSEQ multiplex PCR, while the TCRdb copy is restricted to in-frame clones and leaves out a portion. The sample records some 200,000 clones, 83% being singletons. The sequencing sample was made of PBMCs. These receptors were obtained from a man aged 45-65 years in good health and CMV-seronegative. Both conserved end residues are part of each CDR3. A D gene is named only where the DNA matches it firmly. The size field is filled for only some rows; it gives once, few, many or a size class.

CASRKAGTGSGNTIYF	TGTGCCAGTCGAAAAGCCGGGACAGGATCGGGAAACACCATATATTTT	TRBV19	.	TRBD1	TRBJ1-3
CASTISRQAREKLFF	TGTGCCAGCACCATTTCCCGACAGGCCCGAGAAAAACTGTTTTTT	TRBV5-5	.	.	TRBJ1-4
CASRPRRARGYEAFF	TGTGCCAGCAGGCCTAGAAGAGCGCGGGGGTACGAAGCTTTCTTT	TRBV6-5	few	.	TRBJ1-1
CASSFVSSGVGELFF	TGTGCCAGCAGCTTCGTTAGTAGCGGGGTCGGGGAGCTGTTTTTT	TRBV7-3	.	TRBD2	TRBJ2-2
CATKITRGGLDEQYF	TGTGCCACCAAGATCACCCGCGGGGGACTTGACGAGCAGTACTTC	TRBV2	.	TRBD2	TRBJ2-7
CASSAGLGSFEQYF	TGTGCCAGCAGCGCGGGACTTGGGTCCTTCGAGCAGTACTTC	TRBV11-2	.	.	TRBJ2-7
CASSIRGSGRKRFF	TGTGCCAGTAGCATTCGGGGTAGCGGGAGGAAACGGTTCTTC	TRBV19	.	TRBD2	TRBJ2-1
CSVLSGGYEQYF	TGCAGCGTTTTATCCGGCGGCTACGAGCAGTACTTC	TRBV29-1	.	.	TRBJ2-7
CASSLTPPLDGSQETQYF	TGTGCCAGCAGCCTCACCCCCCCCCTAGACGGGTCCCAAGAGACCCAGTACTTC	TRBV7-6	.	.	TRBJ2-5
CASSAAGTLPLHF	TGTGCCAGCAGCGCGGCCGGGACATTACCCCTCCACTTT	TRBV9	.	.	TRBJ1-6
CASSDRVGYGYTF	TGTGCCAGCAGCGACAGGGTTGGCTATGGCTACACCTTC	TRBV9	.	.	TRBJ1-2
CASSQLGGGELFF	TGCGCCAGCAGCCAATTAGGGGGCGGGGAGCTGTTTTTT	TRBV4-3	.	.	TRBJ2-2
CASSYSNLDEKLFF	TGTGCCAGCAGCTACAGCAACTTGGATGAAAAACTGTTTTTT	TRBV7-2	.	.	TRBJ1-4
CASSLVDTYEQYF	TGTGCCAGCAGCTTAGTTGACACCTACGAGCAGTACTTC	TRBV7-8	.	.	TRBJ2-7
CASSPGQASDGYTF	TGTGCCAGTAGCCCGGGACAGGCTAGCGATGGCTACACCTTC	TRBV19	.	TRBD1	TRBJ1-2
CASSLRVAGVNTGELFF	TGTGCCAGCAGCTTAAGAGTAGCGGGGGTCAACACCGGGGAGCTGTTTTTT	TRBV7-3	.	TRBD2	TRBJ2-2